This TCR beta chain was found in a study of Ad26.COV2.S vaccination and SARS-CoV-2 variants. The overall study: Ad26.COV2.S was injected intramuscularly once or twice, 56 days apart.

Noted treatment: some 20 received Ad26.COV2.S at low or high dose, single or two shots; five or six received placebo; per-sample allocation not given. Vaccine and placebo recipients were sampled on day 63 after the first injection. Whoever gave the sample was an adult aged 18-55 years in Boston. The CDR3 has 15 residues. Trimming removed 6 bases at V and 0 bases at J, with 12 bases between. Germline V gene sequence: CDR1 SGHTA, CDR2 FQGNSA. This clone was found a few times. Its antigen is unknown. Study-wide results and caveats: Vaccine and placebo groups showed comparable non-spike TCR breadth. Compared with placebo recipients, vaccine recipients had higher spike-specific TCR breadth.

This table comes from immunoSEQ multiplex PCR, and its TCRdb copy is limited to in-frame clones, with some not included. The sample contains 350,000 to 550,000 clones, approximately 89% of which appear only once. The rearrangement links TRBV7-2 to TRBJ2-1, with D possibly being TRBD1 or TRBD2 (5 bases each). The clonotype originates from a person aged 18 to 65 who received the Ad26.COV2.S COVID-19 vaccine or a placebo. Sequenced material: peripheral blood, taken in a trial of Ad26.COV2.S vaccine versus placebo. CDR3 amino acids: CASSWDVSSYNEQFF. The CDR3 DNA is TGTGCCAGCAGTTGGGACGTAAGCTCCTACAATGAGCAGTTCTTC.